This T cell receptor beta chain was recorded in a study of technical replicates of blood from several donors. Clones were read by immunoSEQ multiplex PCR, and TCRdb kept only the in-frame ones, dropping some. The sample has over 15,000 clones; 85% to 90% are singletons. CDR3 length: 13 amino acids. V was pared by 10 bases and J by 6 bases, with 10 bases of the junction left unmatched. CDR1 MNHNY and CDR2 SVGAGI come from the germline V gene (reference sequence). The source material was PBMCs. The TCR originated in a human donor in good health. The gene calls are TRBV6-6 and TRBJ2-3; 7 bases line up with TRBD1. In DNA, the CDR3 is TGTGCCACCCTTCAGACAGGGACCGATACGCAGTATTTT. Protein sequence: CATLQTGTDTQYF.